Given below is one T cell receptor (beta chain) in context. This sample stems from a study of T-cell reconstitution after alpha-beta-depleted transplantation in children. V gave up 0 bases and J gave up 1 base, with 7 bases separating them. The CDR3 consists of 14 residues. Looked up from germline, CDR1 is MNHEY and CDR2 is SMNVEV (reference sequence). A library of TCRbeta sequences, prepared with unique molecular identifiers, was generated. TCRdb fed the PCR reads into MiXCR, producing one record per CDR3 protein. Here the sample spans 95,000 to 150,000 distinct CDR3 sequences, around 23% being singletons.

The chain carries TRBV27 and TRBJ2-7; D unresolved. This specimen consisted of PBMCs, mostly from graft donor cells, obtained 180 days after TCRalphabeta/CD19-depleted stem cell transplant. The sequence derives from a male patient between 2 and 15 years old who had a stem cell transplant for chronic granulomatous disease, so the T cells may come from the graft donor. CDR3 in amino acids: CASSLSTVSYEQYF. The CDR3 coding sequence is TGTGCCAGCAGTTTATCAACGGTGTCCTACGAGCAGTACTTC.